This passage covers 26 T cell receptor beta chains from one sample sequenced in a study of T cells after yellow fever vaccination (dated by TCRdb to the late 2010s). The intended sense of this specimen's treatment or condition label: live attenuated yellow fever vaccine strain. The library was produced with 5' RACE. Sequencing took place on an Illumina HiSeq 2500. TCRdb took the public reads, trimmed them with fastp at Q25, ran MiXCR for clone calling and kept in-frame beta chains. CDR3 protein sequences are deduplicated, and each keeps its most common genes and DNA. Recorded for this sample are approximately 110,000 distinct CDR3 sequences; 7% to 8.5% of them occurred a single time. Roughly 23% of the sample belongs to the ten largest clones. The material sequenced was CD8+ T cells sorted from PBMCs, taken 45 days after the yellow fever booster vaccination. Receptors were obtained from a man aged 25-45 years who received the YFV17D yellow fever vaccine.

This clonotype was picked up many times. The chain has TRBV6-6 and TRBJ2-7, with D tentatively TRBD1 (5 bases). Per the germline V gene, CDR1 is MNHNY and CDR2 is SVGAGI (reference sequence). The CDR3 runs 13 residues. Trimming shortened V by 5 bases and J by 6 bases, and 14 bases separated the two germline ends. The CDR3 reads CASSDSRAAEQYF. DNA for the CDR3: TGTGCCAGCAGTGACAGTCGAGCCGCCGAGCAGTACTTC.

This clonotype was counted many times. Here the CDR3 DNA reads TGTGCCAGCAGCACCTACGGGAGTCAAGTAGCCGGGGAGCTGTTTTTT. As protein: CASSTYGSQVAGELFF. The rearrangement uses TRBV7-8 and TRBJ2-2; D perhaps matches TRBD2 (6 bases). Germline V gene sequence: CDR1 SGHVS, CDR2 FQNEAQ. The V end was cut by 5 bases, the J end by 6 bases, with 19 bases between. CDR3 size: 16 residues.

This clonotype was seen many times. The rearrangement joins TRBV7-8 to TRBJ2-1; D may be TRBD1 or TRBD2 (5 bases each). Per germline, CDR1 SGHVS and CDR2 FQNEAQ. V lost 8 bases to trimming and J lost 5 bases, with 10 bases between them. The CDR3 runs 12 residues. In nucleotides, the CDR3 is TGTGCCAGCGAAGAGGGGAACAATGAGCAGTTCTTC. This codes for CASEEGNNEQFF.

This clonotype was picked up many times. The rearrangement uses TRBV20-1 and TRBJ2-2, with 7 nucleotides matching TRBD1. V lost 5 bases to trimming and J lost 5 bases; unmatched junction nucleotides: 5. The CDR3 is 13 amino acids. Germline assignment: CDR1 DFQATT and CDR2 SNEGSKA (reference sequence). CDR3 sequence: CSAYDRDTGELFF. The CDR3 DNA sequence: TGCAGTGCTTACGACAGGGATACCGGGGAGCTGTTTTTT.

The table lists this clonotype with a few counts. The CDR3 DNA is TGCAGTGCTACCCGGGACAGGTCCTACGAGCAGTACTTC. This encodes CSATRDRSYEQYF. The rearrangement links TRBV20-1 to TRBJ2-7; 8 nucleotides align to TRBD1. J was trimmed by 1 base and V by 4 bases; bases with no gene match: 3. The CDR3 is 13 amino acids. The germline V gene encodes CDR1 DFQATT and CDR2 SNEGSKA (reference sequence).

This clonotype appeared many times. This chain links TRBV6-1 with TRBJ2-7; 9 bases align to TRBD1. From germline, CDR1 is MNHNS and CDR2 SASEGT. The CDR3 runs to 15 residues. J lost 4 bases, V lost 7 bases, and 11 bases had no gene match. The CDR3: CASTSLGGTGYEQYF. The CDR3 DNA is TGTGCCAGCACCTCCCTGGGGGGGACAGGGTACGAGCAGTACTTC.

This clonotype was detected many times. CDR3 sequence: CASSPRDTYEQYF. The CDR3 region has the DNA TGTGCCAGCAGCCCGAGGGACACATACGAGCAGTACTTC. The rearrangement joins TRBV7-9 to TRBJ2-7; perhaps TRBD1 as D (6 bases). CDR1 and CDR2 from the germline V gene are SEHNR and FQNEAQ (reference sequence). V shed 5 bases and J shed 4 bases, with 12 bases lying between them. The CDR3 runs to 13 residues. Supplemented by reference TRBV7-9 and TRBJ2-7, the full variable domain reads DTGVSQNPRHKITKRGQNVTFRCDPISEHNRLYWYRQTLGQGPEFLTYFQNEAQLEKSRLLSDRFSAERPKGSFSTLEIQRTEQGDSAMYLCASSPRDTYEQYFGPGTRLTVT.

With regard to this clonotype: This may be a read error, as it is one base from a much larger clone. V is TRBV25-1 and J is TRBJ2-3; D gene uncertain. The germline V gene has CDR1 MGHDK and CDR2 SYGVNS. This CDR3 is built from 12 residues. V lost 4 bases, J lost 10 bases, and 12 bases lay in between. CDR3 sequence (DNA): TGTGCCAGCAGTGGATTGGGCGAGGCGCAGTATTTT. Translated: CASSGLGEAQYF.

This clonotype was counted many times. The CDR3 region has the DNA TGTGCCAGCAGTCGGTCCAGCATAAGGTACCAAGAGACCCAGTACTTC. This translates into CASSRSSIRYQETQYF. J is TRBJ2-5 and V is TRBV6-2 or TRBV6-3; no definite D call. There are 16 residues in the CDR3. The germline V gene has CDR1 MNHEY and CDR2 SVGEGT. Trimming took off 5 bases at V and 0 bases at J, with 16 bases between the two ends.

The V call is TRBV9, the J call TRBJ2-7; D gene uncertain. Germline V CDR1 and CDR2: SGDLS, YYNGEE. Trimming took 3 bases from V and 5 from J, leaving 12 bases between them. This CDR3 contains 13 residues. The CDR3 DNA sequence: TGTGCCAGCAGCGGAGGAAGTGCTGACGAGCAGTACTTC. Translated, it gives CASSGGSADEQYF. The full variable domain, in which reference TRBV9 and TRBJ2-7 provide the parts outside the CDR3, is DSGVTQTPKHLITATGQRVTLRCSPRSGDLSVYWYQQSLDQGLQFLIQYYNGEERAKGNILERFSAQQFPDLHSELNLSSLELGDSALYFCASSGGSADEQYFGPGTRLTVT.

This clonotype was recorded many times. The CDR3 region is CASSYRDREYF. In DNA, the CDR3 is TGTGCCAGCAGTTACCGGGACAGGGAGTACTTC. The chain carries TRBV6-2 or TRBV6-3 and TRBJ2-5, with 9 bases that match TRBD1. Germline V lookup: CDR1 MNHEY, CDR2 SVGEGT. This CDR3 has 11 amino acids. J gave up 12 bases and V 2 bases, and 1 base lay outside the gene matches.

In this sample, this clonotype turned up many times. The chain has TRBV5-1 and TRBJ2-1, with 9 bases that match TRBD1. This CDR3 has 14 residues. V was pared by 0 bases and J by 8 bases, with 3 bases of the junction left unmatched. The germline V gene encodes CDR1 SGHRS and CDR2 YFSETQ. In DNA, the CDR3 is TGCGCCAGCAGCTTGGCCTGGACAGGGGATGAGCAGTTCTTC. Protein product: CASSLAWTGDEQFF.

This clonotype was seen repeatedly, ten times or more. The rearrangement uses TRBV12-3 or TRBV12-4 and TRBJ1-6, with D perhaps TRBD1 (5 bases). Trimming removed 3 bases from V and 9 bases from J, with 12 bases in between. CDR3 length: 14 residues. The CDR3 region has the DNA TGTGCCAGCAGTTTCGGGGGTAGGAGTTCACCCCTCCACTTT. The encoded protein is CASSFGGRSSPLHF.

This clonotype has a handful of counts. The rearrangement links TRBV6-2 or TRBV6-3 to TRBJ2-1; 7 bases fit TRBD1. This CDR3 contains 14 residues. Trimming removed 6 bases from V and 4 bases from J; junction bases left unmatched: 6. Per germline, CDR1 MNHEY and CDR2 SVGEGT. For the CDR3, the DNA is TGTGCCAGCAGCCTCGGGACAGATTACAATGAGCAGTTCTTC. It is translated as CASSLGTDYNEQFF.

Many counts were recorded for this clonotype. The chain is built from TRBV20-1 and TRBJ2-5, with 11 positions matching TRBD2. The CDR3 consists of 13 residues. With V trimmed by 6 bases and J by 3 bases, 3 bases remained unmatched. The germline CDR1 and CDR2 sequences are DFQATT and SNEGSKA (reference sequence). The CDR3: CSALGLAEETQYF. As DNA, the CDR3 is TGCAGTGCCCTGGGACTAGCGGAAGAGACCCAGTACTTC.

This clonotype was seen a handful of times. The rearrangement uses TRBV6-5 and TRBJ2-7, with 7 positions matching TRBD2. The germline CDR1 and CDR2 sequences are MNHEY and SVGAGI. This CDR3 spans 15 amino acids. The ends lost 2 bases at V and 0 bases at J; junction bases unmatched: 4. In DNA form, the CDR3 reads TGTGCCAGCAGTTACGGGTCGGGAGGCTCCTACGAGCAGTACTTC. Its translation is CASSYGSGGSYEQYF.

As concerns this clonotype: This may stem from a read error, because a much larger clone lies one nucleotide away. The chain is built from TRBV18 and TRBJ2-1; D possibly matches TRBD1 or TRBD2 (6 bases each). The CDR3 is made up of 16 amino acids. V lost 2 bases and J lost 0, with 11 bases in between. Germline V gives CDR1 KGHSH, CDR2 LQKENI. The CDR3 DNA sequence: TGTGCCAGCTCACCATGGGGGGCGACCTCCTACAATGAGCAGTTCTTC. Amino acids: CASSPWGATSYNEQFF.

J is TRBJ2-7 and V is TRBV10-3; TRBD1 is a possible D gene (6 bases). Trimming cost V 7 bases and J 1 base, with 14 bases left between them. The CDR3 covers 14 residues. Germline values: CDR1 ENHRY, CDR2 SYGVKD. For the CDR3, the DNA is TGTGCCATCACCAACAGGGCTGAGTCCTACGAGCAGTACTTC. Translated, it gives CAITNRAESYEQYF.

This clonotype was detected ten times or more. The rearrangement joins TRBV12-3 or TRBV12-4 to TRBJ2-7; TRBD2 is a possible D gene (6 bases). Trimming cost V 8 bases and J 10 bases, with 18 bases left between them. The CDR3 is 12 residues long. CDR3 loop: CASGLGKLAQYF. The CDR3 DNA follows: TGTGCCAGCGGCCTTGGCAAACTAGCTCAGTACTTC.

This clonotype was seen many times. The chain carries TRBV4-3 and TRBJ2-1; D is uncertain. Trimming cost V 4 bases and J 4 bases, with 20 bases left between them. The CDR3 loop spans 17 amino acids. Germline V CDR1 and CDR2: LGHNA, YSLEER. This CDR3 is CASSLRGPGIDYNEQFF. The CDR3 nucleotides are TGCGCCAGCAGCCTAAGAGGCCCTGGGATCGATTACAATGAGCAGTTCTTC.

This clonotype appeared many times. The chain employs TRBV7-2 and TRBJ2-3; D is undetermined. V was pared by 5 bases and J by 0 bases, with 9 bases between. This CDR3 has 14 residues. Germline CDR1 and CDR2: SGHTA and FQGNSA. The CDR3 spells CASSPFLSTDTQYF. The CDR3 DNA reads as TGTGCCAGCAGCCCCTTCCTTAGCACAGATACGCAGTATTTT.

V is TRBV9 and J is TRBJ2-1, with 7 nucleotides matching TRBD2. The V and J ends lost 0 bases and 2 bases, in that order; junction bases with no gene match: 2. The CDR3 length is 15 residues. Germline loops: CDR1 SGDLS, CDR2 YYNGEE. This chain's CDR3 is CASSVAGGTYNEQFF. The CDR3 DNA is TGTGCCAGCAGCGTAGCGGGAGGCACCTACAATGAGCAGTTCTTC.

In this sample, this clonotype turned up a few times. The rearrangement links TRBV15 to TRBJ2-3, with 8 bases matching TRBD1. CDR1 and CDR2 (germline): LNHNV, YYDKDF (reference sequence). Unmatched junction bases numbered 6, after V lost 4 bases and J lost 3 bases. This CDR3 spans 15 amino acids. CDR3 sequence: CATSNGQGWTDTQYF. DNA of the CDR3: TGTGCCACCAGCAACGGACAGGGTTGGACAGATACGCAGTATTTT.

Many counts were recorded for this clonotype. CDR3 loop: CASSWSKRWYEQYF. As DNA, the CDR3 is TGTGCCAGCAGTTGGTCGAAGCGTTGGTACGAGCAGTACTTC. J is TRBJ2-7 and V is TRBV12-3 or TRBV12-4; D uncertain. V dropped 4 bases and J dropped 4 bases, with 14 bases sitting between them. The length of the CDR3 is 14 residues.

In this sample, this clonotype turned up many times. DNA for the CDR3: TGCAGCGTTCGGGACGGCGCAAACTACGAGCAGTACTTC. It yields the protein CSVRDGANYEQYF. V usage is TRBV29-1 and J usage is TRBJ2-7; D possibly uses TRBD1 or TRBD2 (5 bases each). V was cut by 5 bases and J by 3 bases, with 14 bases left in between. CDR3 length: 13 residues. CDR1 is SQVTM and CDR2 is ANQGSEA in the germline V gene.

This clonotype turned up a few times. This chain links TRBV7-9 with TRBJ2-7, with 14 bases lining up with TRBD2. The CDR3 runs to 16 residues. Germline values: CDR1 SEHNR, CDR2 FQNEAQ (reference sequence). The ends lost 4 bases at V and 4 bases at J; junction bases unmatched: 6. In DNA form, the CDR3 reads TGTGCCAGCAGCTCGGGACTAGCGGGAGCTAAGTACGAGCAGTACTTC. Translating gives CASSSGLAGAKYEQYF. The full variable domain, with the rest looked up from reference TRBV7-9 and TRBJ2-7, is DTGVSQNPRHKITKRGQNVTFRCDPISEHNRLYWYRQTLGQGPEFLTYFQNEAQLEKSRLLSDRFSAERPKGSFSTLEIQRTEQGDSAMYLCASSSGLAGAKYEQYFGPGTRLTVT.